This T cell receptor (beta chain) was captured by sequencing in a study of blood T cell repertoires in COVID-19. Across the study: Spain, Italy and the United States supplied samples that represented acute and convalescent COVID-19. T cells, B-cell-depleted T cells, or PBMCs supplied cDNA or gDNA.

Per the authors' pipeline: For nucleated cells, counts were estimated from reference gene primer amplification. TCRdb's table, derived via immunoSEQ multiplex PCR, lists solely in-frame clones and lacks some. The V and J calls and clone size are taken from that table; D and trimming were inferred from the DNA. The repertoire holds 43,000 or so clones, with roughly 86% as singletons. CDR1 and CDR2 from the germline V gene are MNHEY and SVGAGI. The CDR3 contains 14 residues. J lost 0 bases, V lost 6 bases, and 3 bases had no gene match. The chain links TRBV6-5 to TRBJ1-1, with 8 bases lining up with TRBD1. The clonotype was recovered from a man in his 60s with active COVID-19. Sequencing was performed on peripheral blood. The DNA for the CDR3 is TGTGCCAGCAGCCGGGACAGGATGAACACTGAAGCTTTCTTT. It encodes CASSRDRMNTEAFF.